This T cell receptor beta chain was captured by sequencing in a study of cytotoxic CD8 clonotypes in ibrutinib-treated CLL. Trimming took 4 bases from V and 1 from J; bases not matched to a gene: 25. The CDR3 is 22 residues long. Germline CDR1 reads SSHAT; CDR2 reads FNYEAQ (reference sequence). Study-level results: Clonality rose at ibrutinib response, held steady in sustained remission, and fell toward baseline at progression. Baseline-level clonality went beyond age-matched healthy donors and moved in step with circulating CD8+ T-cell counts.

Turning to this clone: Its antigen is still unknown.

TCRdb keeps only in-frame clones here, not all; method: immunoSEQ multiplex PCR. Of roughly 97,000 clones in the sample, approximately 78% were seen once. The clonotype was recovered from a human donor with chronic lymphocytic leukemia. The chain uses TRBV7-7 and TRBJ2-7; 10 bases are a match to TRBD1. Here the sequenced sample was PBMCs, taken after 12 months of ibrutinib treatment. The chain's CDR3 is CASSSPGSLRQGANKWSYEQYF. CDR3 in DNA: TGTGCCAGCAGCTCCCCCGGTAGTCTTAGACAGGGGGCGAATAAGTGGTCCTACGAGCAGTACTTC.